In this sample, the clone carrying this T cell receptor beta chain turned up a few times. Authors' processing steps: Reference gene primer amplification gave estimated nucleated cell counts. Here immunoSEQ multiplex PCR was the method, and the copy in TCRdb shows in-frame clones only, minus some. The V and J calls and clone size come from that table; D and trimming were worked out from the DNA. The table lists around 94,000 clones, under 90% of them singletons, with roughly 20% in the top ten. The data stem from a study of blood T cell repertoires in COVID-19. As for the study in general: Italy, Spain and the United States were the sources of the convalescent and acute COVID-19 samples. From T cells, B-cell-depleted T cells, or PBMCs came the material, which was cDNA or gDNA.

The ends were cut back, 2 bases at V and 2 bases at J, with 11 bases in the middle. The CDR3 has 14 residues. CDR1 is SGHRS, CDR2 YFSETQ, per germline. V gene TRBV5-1 combines with J gene TRBJ2-7, with a possible D match to TRBD2 (6 bases). This TCR was recovered from a human donor in a cohort sampled during active COVID-19. What was sequenced was peripheral blood. Here the CDR3 DNA reads TGCGCCAGCAGCTTTCCGGGGGAAACCTACGAGCAGTACTTC. This sequence encodes CASSFPGETYEQYF. Supplemented by reference TRBV5-1 and TRBJ2-7, the full variable domain reads KAGVTQTPRYLIKTRGQQVTLSCSPISGHRSVSWYQQTPGQGLQFLFEYFSETQRNKGNFPGRFSGRQFSNSRSEMNVSTLELGDSALYLCASSFPGETYEQYFGPGTRLTVT.